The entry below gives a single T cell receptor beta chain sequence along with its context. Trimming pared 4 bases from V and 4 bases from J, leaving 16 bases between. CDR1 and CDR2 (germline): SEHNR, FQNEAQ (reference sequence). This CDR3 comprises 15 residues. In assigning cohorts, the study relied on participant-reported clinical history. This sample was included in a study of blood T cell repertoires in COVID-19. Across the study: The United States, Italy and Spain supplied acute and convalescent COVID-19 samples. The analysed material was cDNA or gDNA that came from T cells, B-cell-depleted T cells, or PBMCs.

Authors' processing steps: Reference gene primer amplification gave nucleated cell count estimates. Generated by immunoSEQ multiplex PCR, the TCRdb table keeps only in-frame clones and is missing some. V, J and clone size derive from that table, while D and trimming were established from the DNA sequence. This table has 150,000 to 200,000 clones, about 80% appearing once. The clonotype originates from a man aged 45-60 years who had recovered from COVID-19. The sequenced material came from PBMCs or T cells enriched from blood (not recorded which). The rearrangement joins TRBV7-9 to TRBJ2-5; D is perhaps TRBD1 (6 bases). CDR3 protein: CASSSGQFGRETQYF. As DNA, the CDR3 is TGTGCCAGCAGCTCCGGACAGTTTGGTAGAGAGACCCAGTACTTC.